This entry lists 26 T cell receptor beta chains sequenced from one sample in a study of T cells in Graves' hyperthyroidism and ophthalmopathy. Amplified TCR beta CDR3 regions derived from RNA transcripts. The TCR CDR3 was amplified in a first-round RT-PCR using the HTBI primer set. TCRdb passed the multiplex PCR reads through MiXCR, listing each CDR3 protein once. The data contain fewer than 110,000 distinct CDR3 sequences, roughly 15% of them singletons. Sequences were obtained from blood. These receptor sequences come from a woman between 50 and 59 years old with Graves' hyperthyroidism.

J is TRBJ1-1 and V is TRBV6-1, with D unclear. Germline assignment: CDR1 MNHNS and CDR2 SASEGT. This CDR3 comprises 14 residues. The V end lost 6 bases, the J end lost 0 bases, and 11 bases lay between the germline ends. For the CDR3, the DNA is TGTGCCAGCAGCATCTCACCGATGAACACTGAAGCTTTCTTT. It is translated as CASSISPMNTEAFF.

Many counts were recorded for this clonotype. This chain joins TRBV19 and TRBJ2-1, with D perhaps given as TRBD1 or TRBD2 (6 bases each). The CDR3 has 14 amino acids. V lost 3 bases and J 7 bases, leaving 13 bases between the germline ends. Germline V gene lookup returns CDR1 LNHDA and CDR2 SQIVND (reference sequence). The CDR3 DNA reads as TGTGCCAGTAGTATTGGGGGGCTGGGGAATGAGCAGTTCTTC. Protein sequence: CASSIGGLGNEQFF.

This clonotype was counted a few times. This chain connects TRBV6-5 to TRBJ1-5; a possible D gene is TRBD1 (6 bases). CDR3 length equals 15 residues. V gave up 0 bases and J gave up 5 bases, with 11 bases separating them. CDR1 is MNHEY, CDR2 SVGAGI, per germline. CDR3 amino acids: CASSYSMDRYQPQHF. The CDR3 DNA reads as TGTGCCAGCAGTTACTCGATGGACAGATATCAGCCCCAGCATTTT.

This clonotype showed up just a few times. The chain uses TRBV4-1 and TRBJ2-1; 10 bases align to TRBD2. Germline CDR1 MGHRA, CDR2 YSYEKL. With 2 bases clipped from V and 5 bases from J, the junction kept 0 bases outside the gene matches. This CDR3 comprises 14 residues. The CDR3 is CASSQTSGDNEQFF. The CDR3 DNA sequence: TGCGCCAGCAGCCAAACTAGCGGGGACAATGAGCAGTTCTTC.

This clonotype was counted ten times or more. The chain employs TRBV3-1 and TRBJ2-1, with TRBD2 matching over 14 bases. V lost 4 bases, J lost 1 base, and 9 bases stayed unmatched. The V gene's germline CDR1 is LGHDT and CDR2 YNNKEL (reference sequence). This CDR3 spans 19 amino acids. Here the CDR3 reads CASSLRTSGRTKSYNEQFF. The CDR3 nucleotides are TGTGCCAGCAGCCTCAGGACTAGCGGGAGGACCAAGTCCTACAATGAGCAGTTCTTC.

The chain carries TRBV9 and TRBJ1-1; tentatively, D is TRBD1 (5 bases). Germline V lookup: CDR1 SGDLS, CDR2 YYNGEE. The V and J ends lost 0 bases and 3 bases respectively, with 12 bases between them. CDR3 length: 15 amino acids. The CDR3 sequence: CASSVGGGMDTEAFF. The CDR3 nucleotides read TGTGCCAGCAGCGTAGGTGGGGGAATGGACACTGAAGCTTTCTTT.

This clonotype has a count of ten or more. The V call is TRBV6-1, the J call TRBJ1-2; TRBD1 aligns across 11 bases. The germline gives CDR1 MNHNS, CDR2 SASEGT. CDR3 length equals 15 residues. The V segment lost 7 bases and the J segment 4 bases; nucleotides outside the gene matches: 8. The CDR3 region is CASTQGQGAFYGYTF. The CDR3 DNA is TGTGCCAGCACCCAAGGACAGGGGGCTTTCTATGGCTACACCTTC.

The chain has TRBV20-1 and TRBJ2-1; 9 bases line up with TRBD1. V shed 4 bases, J shed 10 bases, and the junction held 5 bases outside the gene matches. Germline lookup yields CDR1 DFQATT and CDR2 SNEGSKA (reference sequence). The CDR3 sequence is 12 residues long. CDR3 bases: TGCAGTGCTACACGGACAGGGGAAGAGCAGTTCTTC. Its translation: CSATRTGEEQFF.

Many counts were recorded for this clonotype. The chain links TRBV28 to TRBJ2-4, with 7 bases that match TRBD1. Germline values: CDR1 MDHEN, CDR2 SYDVKM. J lost 5 bases, V lost 3 bases, and 4 bases had no gene match. The CDR3 runs to 14 residues. The CDR3 sequence is CASSFTGAENIQYF. DNA of the CDR3: TGTGCCAGCAGTTTTACAGGGGCCGAAAACATTCAGTACTTC.

This clonotype was detected many times. V and J are TRBV29-1 and TRBJ2-4; a possible D gene is TRBD1 (6 bases). V lost 5 bases and J lost 8, with 19 bases in between. The CDR3 loop spans 14 amino acids. In germline, CDR1 is SQVTM, CDR2 ANQGSEA. The chain's CDR3 is CSVNGGLKGDIQYF. CDR3 DNA: TGCAGCGTTAATGGCGGGCTTAAGGGGGACATTCAGTACTTC.

At least ten counts were recorded for this clonotype. CDR3 amino acids: CASSLVPGGLYEQYF. In DNA, the CDR3 is TGCGCCAGCAGCTTGGTCCCAGGGGGATTGTACGAGCAGTACTTC. The genes are TRBV5-1 and TRBJ2-7; TRBD1 agrees at 7 bases. CDR3 length: 15 amino acids. Germline V CDR1 and CDR2: SGHRS, YFSETQ. V shed 0 bases and J 4 bases; nucleotides not matched to a gene: 7.

The sample holds many counts of this clonotype. The chain employs TRBV29-1 and TRBJ2-3; D unresolved. The germline CDR1 and CDR2 sequences are SQVTM and ANQGSEA. The CDR3 has 15 amino acids. Trimming shortened V by 5 bases and J by 2 bases, and 17 bases separated the two germline ends. The chain's CDR3 is CSVTPKRLATDTQYF. The CDR3 DNA sequence: TGCAGCGTTACCCCCAAGCGCCTCGCCACAGATACGCAGTATTTT.

This clonotype was seen at least ten times. The V call is TRBV28, the J call TRBJ2-7; 7 nucleotides match TRBD1. The length of the CDR3 is 12 residues. V lost 6 bases and J lost 6; bases outside the gene matches: 5. CDR1 is MDHEN, CDR2 SYDVKM, per germline. CDR3 bases: TGTGCCAGCAGAGGACAGGCGGGCGAGCAGTACGTC. This translates into CASRGQAGEQYV.

This clonotype was recorded many times. CDR3 sequence (DNA): TGTGCCAGCAGCCTTATTGCCAGGGATCACACTGAAGCTTTCTTT. Translating gives CASSLIARDHTEAFF. This chain connects TRBV3-1 to TRBJ1-1, with TRBD1 as a possible D gene (5 bases). The germline V gene has CDR1 LGHDT and CDR2 YNNKEL (reference sequence). V was pared by 4 bases and J by 3 bases, with 15 bases between. The CDR3 has 15 residues. The full variable domain, rest sourced from reference TRBV3-1 and TRBJ1-1, is DTAVSQTPKYLVTQMGNDKSIKCEQNLGHDTMYWYKQDSKKFLKIMFSYNNKELIINETVPNRFSPKSPDKAHLNLHINSLELGDSAVYFCASSLIARDHTEAFFGQGTRLTVV.

This clonotype was detected many times. The rearrangement links TRBV20-1 to TRBJ2-2, with D possibly being TRBD2 (5 bases). The V end lost 3 bases, the J end lost 9 bases, and 11 bases lay between the germline ends. The germline gives CDR1 DFQATT, CDR2 SNEGSKA (reference sequence). The CDR3 is 12 amino acids. This CDR3 is CSARREFRELFF. The CDR3 DNA is TGCAGTGCTAGGAGGGAGTTCAGGGAGCTGTTTTTT.

The genes are TRBV6-1 and TRBJ2-7; D perhaps matches TRBD2 (6 bases). The CDR3 is made up of 12 amino acids. CDR1 MNHNS and CDR2 SASEGT come from the germline V gene. Trimming shortened V by 6 bases and J by 2 bases, and 8 bases separated the two germline ends. Here the CDR3 DNA reads TGTGCCAGCAGCGGAGGGACCTACGAGCAGTACGTC. Translating it yields CASSGGTYEQYV.

The CDR3 coding sequence is TGCAGTGCTAGAGAGAGTGGGAGGGTCCATGAGCAGTTCTTC. This sequence encodes CSARESGRVHEQFF. This rearrangement joins TRBV20-1 to TRBJ2-1; 7 nucleotides align to TRBD2. CDR1 is DFQATT and CDR2 is SNEGSKA in the germline V gene (reference sequence). This CDR3 is 14 amino acids long. The V segment lost 0 bases and the J segment 8 bases; nucleotides outside the gene matches: 7.

This clonotype has at least ten counts. The chain couples TRBV6-1 to TRBJ2-2, with D perhaps TRBD2 (5 bases). V shed 2 bases and J shed 6 bases, with 19 bases lying between them. The V gene's germline CDR1 is MNHNS and CDR2 SASEGT. This CDR3 comprises 17 residues. Here the CDR3 reads CASSESGRRVMPGELFF. The CDR3 DNA follows: TGTGCCAGCAGTGAAAGCGGCCGGCGGGTAATGCCCGGGGAGCTGTTTTTT.

This chain connects TRBV28 to TRBJ2-7; D gene unclear. The CDR3 is 12 amino acids. CDR1 and CDR2 (germline): MDHEN, SYDVKM. Trimming took off 6 bases at V and 5 bases at J, with 11 bases between the two ends. The CDR3: CASSTTMDEQYF. The DNA of the CDR3 is TGTGCCAGCAGCACGACGATGGACGAGCAGTACTTC.

This chain joins TRBV2 and TRBJ2-3; TRBD2 might be the D (6 bases). Germline V CDR1 and CDR2: SNHLY, FYNNEI. V was cut by 6 bases and J by 1 base, with 17 bases left in between. The CDR3 totals 16 residues. CDR3 region: CASSESRSGRTDTQYF. As DNA, the CDR3 is TGTGCCAGCAGCGAAAGCCGTAGCGGTCGCACAGATACGCAGTATTTT.

With regard to this clonotype: Germline is not matched at one junction end, which may reflect a read error. The rearrangement links TRBV9 to TRBJ2-7; 8 positions agree with TRBD2. The CDR3 runs to 16 residues. The V gene's germline CDR1 is SGDLS and CDR2 YYNGEE. CDR3 sequence reads: CASSRGVGRETYEQHF. The CDR3 DNA reads as TGTGCCAGCAGCCGGGGGGTCGGGAGGGAAACCTACGAGCAGCACTTC.

The rearrangement uses TRBV6-5 and TRBJ1-3; D is uncertain. CDR1 and CDR2 (germline): MNHEY, SVGAGI. The V gene lost 0 bases and the J gene lost 2 bases, with 8 bases spanning the gap. The CDR3 contains 15 residues. This CDR3 is CASSYSSTPGNTIYF. The CDR3 DNA follows: TGTGCCAGCAGTTACTCCTCTACCCCTGGAAACACCATATATTTT.

This clonotype occurred many times. The rearrangement links TRBV7-9 to TRBJ1-2, with D perhaps matching TRBD1 (5 bases). V lost 3 bases to trimming and J lost 3 bases, with 11 bases between them. From germline, CDR1 is SEHNR and CDR2 FQNEAQ (reference sequence). The CDR3 extends over 14 amino acids. The CDR3 reads CASSFFDSDYGYTF. The CDR3 DNA follows: TGTGCCAGCAGCTTTTTCGACAGTGACTATGGCTACACCTTC.

This clonotype appeared many times. The chain uses TRBV7-8 and TRBJ2-7; tentatively, D is TRBD1 (5 bases). V was shortened by 4 bases and J by 6 bases, with 16 bases between the two germline ends. The germline gives CDR1 SGHVS, CDR2 FQNEAQ. CDR3 length equals 14 residues. The CDR3 protein is CASSYFAGPGEQYV. CDR3 bases: TGTGCCAGCAGCTACTTTGCAGGGCCGGGCGAGCAGTACGTC.

This clonotype has at least ten counts. This chain connects TRBV6-2 or TRBV6-3 to TRBJ2-3; unclear D gene. The CDR3 totals 14 residues. Germline CDR1 reads MNHEY; CDR2 reads SVGEGT. Deletions cut 1 base from V and 2 bases from J, with 7 bases between. This CDR3 is CASSYWTATDTQYF. DNA of the CDR3: TGTGCCAGCAGTTACTGGACCGCCACAGATACGCAGTATTTT.

This clonotype was seen ten or more times. This chain links TRBV20-1 with TRBJ2-5; tentatively, D is TRBD2 (7 bases). V was cut by 5 bases and J by 1 base, with 17 bases left in between. The CDR3 sequence is 15 residues long. The germline V gene has CDR1 DFQATT and CDR2 SNEGSKA (reference sequence). The CDR3: CSAPQQGGSQETQYF. As DNA, the CDR3 is TGCAGTGCTCCCCAACAGGGAGGGAGCCAAGAGACCCAGTACTTC.